What follows are 16 T cell receptor beta chains derived from one specimen sequenced in a study of tumor-infiltrating lymphocytes in primary liver carcinoma. Investigators took RNA and DNA out together from approximately 22-30 mg of unsorted bulk tissue. From around 520 ng of total RNA, TCR beta-specific cDNA was reverse-transcribed using a constant-region primer. ARM-PCR, slightly modified, supplied the TCR beta libraries through three nested multiplex PCR rounds. TRBV1-TRBV30 forward and Cbeta reverse primers drove the first two roughly 10-cycle rounds. Using its own MiXCR run on the multiplex PCR reads, TCRdb lists one record per CDR3 protein. The sample has approximately 45,000 distinct CDR3 sequences; more than 70% are singletons. Sequencing was done on a sample of tumor-adjacent normal liver tissue. Receptors were obtained from a young woman with primary liver carcinoma and hepatitis B virus infection.

This chain links TRBV4-1 with TRBJ1-2; TRBD1 matches 8 bases. Germline CDR1 MGHRA, CDR2 YSYEKL. Trimming removed 7 bases from V and 4 bases from J; junction bases left unmatched: 14. The CDR3 is 16 residues long. CDR3 bases: TGCGCCAGCAACCGAGACCGGCAGGGGGCCGGCTATGGCTACACCTTC. This encodes CASNRDRQGAGYGYTF.

Only one count was recorded for this clonotype. Since no conserved phenylalanine or tryptophan closes the CDR3, a read error is the likely cause. This sequence joins TRBV11-2 and TRBJ2-1; D is undetermined. Germline V lookup: CDR1 SGHAT, CDR2 FQNNGV. The CDR3 loop spans 13 amino acids. In DNA, the CDR3 is TGTGCCAGTAGCTTATCGGTTACGAGTGAGCAGTTCCTC. Encoded protein: CASSLSVTSEQFL.

On this clonotype itself: Germline and junction disagree at one end, which may indicate a read error. The chain recombines TRBV6-1 with TRBJ2-5; no firm D call. The CDR3 loop spans 14 amino acids. Germline loops: CDR1 MNHNS, CDR2 SASEGT. CDR3 loop: CTSSDGEEQETQYF. CDR3 in DNA: TGTACCAGCAGTGATGGGGAAGAACAAGAGACCCAGTACTTC.

The genes are TRBV28 and TRBJ2-1; D might be TRBD2 (5 bases). The germline V and J ends were trimmed by 2 bases and 12 bases, with 23 bases remaining between them. There are 16 residues in the CDR3. Germline values: CDR1 MDHEN, CDR2 SYDVKM. The CDR3, as DNA: TGTGCCAGCAGTTTAAATCCGGGAATTGACCCTACGGGGCAGTTCTTC. As protein: CASSLNPGIDPTGQFF.

For this clonotype: A much larger clone lies a single base off, so this may be a read error. The CDR3 nucleotides are TGTACCAGCAGCACAGGTTTGAGCACTGAAGCTTTCTTT. Translating it yields CTSSTGLSTEAFF. This chain uses TRBV11-3 with TRBJ1-1, with a tentative D call TRBD1 (5 bases). Germline V gene data show CDR1 as SGHNT and CDR2 as YENEEA. The CDR3 runs to 13 residues.

As to this clonotype: A much larger clone sits a single nucleotide away, making a read error possible. As DNA, the CDR3 is TGCGCCAGCAGCAATGGGTACACTGAAGCTTTCTTT. Translating it yields CASSNGYTEAFF. This sequence joins TRBV5-1 and TRBJ1-1; D unclear. The V gene lost 4 bases and the J gene lost 3 bases, with 7 bases spanning the gap. The germline V gene encodes CDR1 SGHRS and CDR2 YFSETQ. The CDR3 runs 12 residues. The whole variable domain, remainder taken from reference TRBV5-1 and TRBJ1-1, is KAGVTQTPRYLIKTRGQQVTLSCSPISGHRSVSWYQQTPGQGLQFLFEYFSETQRNKGNFPGRFSGRQFSNSRSEMNVSTLELGDSALYLCASSNGYTEAFFGQGTRLTVV.

A word on this clonotype: The junction shows a germline mismatch at one end, possibly a read error. J is TRBJ2-2 and V is TRBV4-3; D is ambiguous. The CDR3 spans 12 residues. Looked up from germline, CDR1 is LGHNA and CDR2 is YSLEER. CDR3 sequence: CATRLGTEEPFF. Written as DNA, the CDR3 is TGCGCCACCAGACTTGGCACCGAGGAGCCGTTTTTT.

The chain combines TRBV29-1 with TRBJ2-1, with 9 bases lining up with TRBD2. CDR3 length equals 14 residues. Germline V lookup: CDR1 SQVTM, CDR2 ANQGSEA. The CDR3 loop reads CNLTGLAGNNEQFF. Here the CDR3 DNA reads TGCAACCTAACGGGGCTAGCGGGGAACAATGAGCAGTTCTTC.

The gene calls are TRBV28 and TRBJ1-4; no firm D call. This CDR3 is built from 15 residues. Germline V lookup: CDR1 MDHEN, CDR2 SYDVKM. The V gene lost 7 bases and the J gene lost 8 bases, with 20 bases spanning the gap. CDR3 bases: TGTGCCAGCATTACCCCTCGGGTACGACAAGAAAAACTGTTTTTT. Translating it yields CASITPRVRQEKLFF.

A note on this clonotype: A much larger clone differs from this one at a single base, so this may be a read error. The genes are TRBV7-9 and TRBJ1-1, with D possibly TRBD1 on 5 matching bases. V lost 7 bases, J lost 4 bases, and 10 bases lay in between. The CDR3 has 12 residues. CDR1 and CDR2 (germline): SEHNR, FQNEAQ (reference sequence). The CDR3 DNA sequence: TGTGCCAGCACCACGGACACCACTGAAGCTTTCTTT. Translating it yields CASTTDTTEAFF.

As for this clonotype: One end of the junction is discordant with germline, which a read error may explain. The chain links TRBV7-9 to TRBJ2-7; a weak D match, TRBD1 (5 bases). The CDR3 has 15 residues. The germline V gene has CDR1 SEHNR and CDR2 FQNEAQ (reference sequence). As DNA, the CDR3 is TGTGCCAGCAGCCCCTCCTGGACACATGCCTACGAGCAGTATTTC. This encodes CASSPSWTHAYEQYF.

A remark on this clonotype: The missing conserved phenylalanine or tryptophan at the end of this CDR3 makes a read error likely. The V call is TRBV4-2, the J call TRBJ2-5; TRBD2 matches at 7 bases. The CDR3 is 15 amino acids. Germline-derived CDR1 and CDR2 are LGHNA and YNFKEQ. The CDR3 DNA sequence: TGTGCCAACAGCCAAGGAGGGAGGGACCAAGAGACCCAGTACTCA. It encodes CANSQGGRDQETQYS.

Regarding this clonotype: This may be a read error: a much more frequent sequence differs by one nucleotide. V is TRBV30 and J is TRBJ1-5, with D perhaps matching TRBD1 (5 bases). Germline CDR1 GTSNPN, CDR2 SVGIG (reference sequence). V dropped 6 bases and J dropped 7 bases, with 16 bases sitting between them. The length of the CDR3 is 13 residues. CDR3 region: CACMTASGQPQHF. The CDR3 DNA reads TGTGCCTGTATGACAGCCTCGGGCCAGCCCCAGCATTTT.

The CDR3 protein is CGSDLGGTWNEQFF. CDR3 DNA: TGTGGCAGTGACCTCGGGGGGACGTGGAATGAGCAGTTCTTC. This sequence joins TRBV11-2 and TRBJ2-1; 7 bases are shared with TRBD2. This CDR3 has 14 amino acids. Germline CDR1 is SGHAT and CDR2 is FQNNGV.

Comment on this clonotype: Its ends do not fully match the called genes, so a read error is possible. This chain links TRBV2 with TRBJ2-1, with D uncertain. CDR3 size: 13 residues. Germline V gene lookup returns CDR1 SNHLY and CDR2 FYNNEI. CDR3 nucleotides: TGTGCAAGCAGTCCACTGCCCTACAATGACCAGTTCTTC. The encoded protein is CASSPLPYNDQFF.

With respect to this clonotype: The junction departs from the called germline gene at one end, perhaps through a read error. This CDR3 is CASSYWDRANAGELFF. DNA for the CDR3: TGTGCCAGCAGTTATTGGGACAGGGCGAACGCCGGGGAACTGTTTTTT. The chain has TRBV6-2 or TRBV6-3 and TRBJ2-2; TRBD1 matches 9 bases. This CDR3 contains 16 residues. CDR1 and CDR2 (germline): MNHEY, SVGEGT.